Listed below are T cell receptor beta chains from one sample, sequenced in a study of lymphopenia after photon versus proton radiotherapy. Generated by immunoSEQ multiplex PCR, the TCRdb table keeps only in-frame clones and is missing some. This repertoire shows 37,000 or so clones, approximately 87% found once; its top ten account for 2.9%. Sequencing used peripheral blood, obtained from a patient treated with photon-based radiotherapy. The receptors derive from a man in his forties or fifties with gastric cancer. Both conserved end residues are part of each CDR3. The D gene is left open where the match is weak. Rows may omit the clone size; those that give it use once, few, many or a size class.

V: TRBV10-3
J: TRBJ2-7
D: TRBD1
size: NA
DNA: TGTGCCATCTCCGGGACAGACAACTACGAGCAGTACTTC
CDR3: CAISGTDNYEQYF

V: TRBV10-1
J: TRBJ2-2
D: TRBD1
size: NA
DNA: TGCGCCAGCAGTAAGACAGGGGGCACCGGGGAGCTGTTTTTT
CDR3: CASSKTGGTGELFF

V: TRBV27
J: TRBJ2-2
D: NA
size: NA
DNA: TGTGCCAGCAGTTTTTTAGGCGGACGGAACACCGGGGAGCTGTTTTTT
CDR3: CASSFLGGRNTGELFF

V: TRBV6-1
J: TRBJ1-2
D: NA
size: NA
DNA: TGTGCCAGCAGTAAGGGAAACTATGGCTACACCTTC
CDR3: CASSKGNYGYTF

V: TRBV28
J: TRBJ2-5
D: NA
size: NA
DNA: TGTGCCAGCAGCCGTGGGGGACTGGAGACCCAGTACTTC
CDR3: CASSRGGLETQYF

V: TRBV7-8
J: TRBJ1-5
D: NA
size: medium-sized
DNA: TGTGCCAGCAGCTCCATCCAGGGCAATCAGCCCCAGCATTTT
CDR3: CASSSIQGNQPQHF

V: TRBV5-6
J: TRBJ2-3
D: NA
size: NA
DNA: TGTGCCAGCAGCCCGGCTGGGGTTCCGGGTACGCAGTATTTT
CDR3: CASSPAGVPGTQYF

V: TRBV18
J: TRBJ2-7
D: NA
size: NA
DNA: TGTGCCAGCTCACTCTTGACCGAGCAGTACTTC
CDR3: CASSLLTEQYF

V: TRBV6-6
J: TRBJ2-3
D: TRBD2
size: NA
DNA: TGTGCCAGCGGAGGGACTAGCCGGAGGAGCACAGATACGCAGTATTTT
CDR3: CASGGTSRRSTDTQYF

V: TRBV7-8
J: TRBJ1-1
D: NA
size: NA
DNA: TGTGCCAGCAGTCCTCGGACAGCCGTAGCTGGCGCTGAAGCTTTCTTT
CDR3: CASSPRTAVAGAEAFF

V: TRBV11-2
J: TRBJ2-3
D: NA
size: NA
DNA: TGTGCCAGCTCCCAACGGCTAGGGCCTCTCACAGATACGCAGTATTTT
CDR3: CASSQRLGPLTDTQYF

V: TRBV30
J: TRBJ2-1
D: NA
size: NA
DNA: TGTGCCTGGAGTGTACCCCAGCGGCCGTACAATGAGCAGTTCTTC
CDR3: CAWSVPQRPYNEQFF

V: TRBV7-2
J: TRBJ1-2
D: NA
size: NA
DNA: TGTGCCAGCAGCCCGTCTCTGTCGGGCTACACCTTC
CDR3: CASSPSLSGYTF

V: TRBV6-5
J: TRBJ2-7
D: NA
size: NA
DNA: TGTGCCAGCAGGAGAGGGTTTCCCCATTACGAGCAGTACTTC
CDR3: CASRRGFPHYEQYF

V: TRBV5-7
J: TRBJ2-5
D: NA
size: once
DNA: TGTGCCAGCAGCTCGAGGGTTTCGCAGGGGTATCAAGAGACCCAGTACTTC
CDR3: CASSSRVSQGYQETQYF

V: TRBV11-2
J: TRBJ2-3
D: TRBD2
size: NA
DNA: TGTGCCAGCAGCTTAGGGCGCGGGAGGGGTACTAGCACAGATACGCAGTATTTT
CDR3: CASSLGRGRGTSTDTQYF

V: TRBV6-1
J: TRBJ2-3
D: NA
size: NA
DNA: TGTGCCAGCACCCTCACTAGTGTCAGCACAGATACGCAGTATTTT
CDR3: CASTLTSVSTDTQYF

V: TRBV21-1
J: TRBJ2-5
D: NA
size: NA
DNA: TGTGCCAGCAGCAAAGAGGGACAGGGTAGGGTGAGGGAGACCCAGTACTTC
CDR3: CASSKEGQGRVRETQYF

V: TRBV16
J: TRBJ1-1
D: NA
size: NA
DNA: TGTGCCAGCAGGCCTATTAACACTGAAGCTTTCTTT
CDR3: CASRPINTEAFF

V: TRBV12-5
J: TRBJ2-2
D: NA
size: NA
DNA: TGTGCTAGTGGTTTGGTCACCAGGGCAGTCGAACGAGTCACCGGGGAGCTGTTTTTT
CDR3: CASGLVTRAVERVTGELFF

V: TRBV30
J: TRBJ2-1
D: NA
size: NA
DNA: TGTGCCTGGAATGGGCGATCAACCTACAATGAGCAGTTCTTC
CDR3: CAWNGRSTYNEQFF

V: TRBV30
J: TRBJ2-2
D: NA
size: NA
DNA: TGTGCCTGGAGTGTACCCGGGAGCTTCACCGGGGAGCTGTTTTTT
CDR3: CAWSVPGSFTGELFF

V: TRBV10-3
J: TRBJ1-1
D: NA
size: NA
DNA: TGTGCCATCAGTGAGTCGCCCGGGGTGGACACTGAAGCTTTCTTT
CDR3: CAISESPGVDTEAFF

V: TRBV19
J: TRBJ2-2
D: NA
size: NA
DNA: TGTGCCAGTAGTCCCCCGGACGTGACCGGGGAGCTGTTTTTT
CDR3: CASSPPDVTGELFF

V: TRBV19
J: TRBJ2-1
D: NA
size: few
DNA: TGTGCCAGTAGTATCGGACCTTCCCCCTACAATGAGCAGTTCTTC
CDR3: CASSIGPSPYNEQFF

V: TRBV5-6
J: TRBJ2-7
D: NA
size: NA
DNA: TGTGCCAGCAGCTTGGTGGGTAGCTTCCACGAGCAGTACTTC
CDR3: CASSLVGSFHEQYF

V: TRBV19
J: TRBJ1-1
D: TRBD1
size: NA
DNA: TGTGCCAGTCAGGACAGGGGAGTAACTGAAGCTTTCTTT
CDR3: CASQDRGVTEAFF

V: TRBV4-2
J: TRBJ1-2
D: TRBD1
size: NA
DNA: TGTGCCAGCAGCCAAGGACAGGGTTGGGGCTACACCTTC
CDR3: CASSQGQGWGYTF

V: TRBV2
J: TRBJ2-5
D: TRBD2
size: NA
DNA: TGTGCCAGCAGCCGAACGGTAGGACTAGCGGGACAAGAGACCCAGTACTTC
CDR3: CASSRTVGLAGQETQYF

V: TRBV7-2
J: TRBJ2-5
D: NA
size: once
DNA: TGTGCCAGCAGCTTGGGCCCCCAAGAGACCCAGTACTTC
CDR3: CASSLGPQETQYF

V: TRBV19
J: TRBJ1-5
D: TRBD1
size: NA
DNA: TGTGCCAGTAAAGGCCCCGGACAGGGGGGATACAATCAGCCCCAGCATTTT
CDR3: CASKGPGQGGYNQPQHF

V: TRBV7-7
J: TRBJ2-1
D: TRBD1
size: NA
DNA: TGTGCCAGCAGCCACGGGACAGACAATGAGCAGTTCTTC
CDR3: CASSHGTDNEQFF

V: TRBV6-1
J: TRBJ2-7
D: NA
size: NA
DNA: TGTGCCAGCAGTGAATCCGGGAACCGTTACGAGCAGTACTTC
CDR3: CASSESGNRYEQYF

V: TRBV2
J: TRBJ2-2
D: NA
size: few
DNA: TGTGCCAGTTGTGGGAACACCGGGGAGCTGTTTTTT
CDR3: CASCGNTGELFF

V: TRBV28
J: TRBJ2-1
D: TRBD1
size: NA
DNA: TGTGCCAGCATCCGGGACAGGGGATACAATGAGCAGTTCTTC
CDR3: CASIRDRGYNEQFF

V: TRBV7-2
J: TRBJ2-2
D: NA
size: few
DNA: TGTGCCAGCAGCTTAAGAAGTAGCACCGGGGAGCTGTTTTTT
CDR3: CASSLRSSTGELFF

V: TRBV10-1
J: TRBJ1-1
D: TRBD1
size: once
DNA: TGCGCCAGCAGTGAAGGGGGCACGAACACTGAAGCTTTCTTT
CDR3: CASSEGGTNTEAFF

V: TRBV19
J: TRBJ2-7
D: NA
size: NA
DNA: TGTGCCAGTAGTGTCCGGGGCGGCCACGAGCAGTACTTC
CDR3: CASSVRGGHEQYF

V: TRBV5-1
J: TRBJ2-2
D: NA
size: NA
DNA: TGCGCCAGTACCTCTCGGGATGGGGGGTCCACCGGGGAGCTGTTTTTT
CDR3: CASTSRDGGSTGELFF

V: TRBV5-4
J: TRBJ2-1
D: NA
size: NA
DNA: TGTGCCAGCAGCTTCGCGGGGGCGCGAAATGAGCAGTTCTTC
CDR3: CASSFAGARNEQFF

V: TRBV9
J: TRBJ1-2
D: TRBD1
size: NA
DNA: TGTGCCAGCAGCGCGTATCCGGGACAGGGGGACTATGGCTACACCTTC
CDR3: CASSAYPGQGDYGYTF

V: TRBV27
J: TRBJ2-7
D: NA
size: NA
DNA: TGTGCCAGCAGTTTAATCGCAGGGGTAGACGAGCAGTACTTC
CDR3: CASSLIAGVDEQYF

V: TRBV28
J: TRBJ2-7
D: NA
size: NA
DNA: TGTGCCAGCAGTTCGGAAGGGCTGAGGAACGAGCAGTACTTC
CDR3: CASSSEGLRNEQYF

V: TRBV19
J: TRBJ2-7
D: TRBD1
size: once
DNA: TGTGCCAGTAGTATTTACGATCCGGGACAGCCCTACGAGCAGTACTTC
CDR3: CASSIYDPGQPYEQYF

V: TRBV6-5
J: TRBJ2-7
D: TRBD2
size: once
DNA: TGTGCCAGCAGGCCGGGACTAGCGAACACGGAGTACTTC
CDR3: CASRPGLANTEYF

V: TRBV7-2
J: TRBJ2-4
D: NA
size: NA
DNA: TGTGCCAGCAGCCTGTGGACTAATGAGAAAAACATTCAGTACTTC
CDR3: CASSLWTNEKNIQYF

V: TRBV7-9
J: TRBJ2-7
D: NA
size: few
DNA: TGTGCCAGCAGCTCTACTAGCTTGCAGTACTTC
CDR3: CASSSTSLQYF

V: TRBV19
J: TRBJ2-2
D: TRBD2
size: NA
DNA: TGTGCCAGTAGTAATCTAGCGGGGAACACCGGGGAGCTGTTTTTT
CDR3: CASSNLAGNTGELFF

V: TRBV4-1
J: TRBJ2-7
D: NA
size: NA
DNA: TGCGCCAGCAGCCAACGGGTCCGAGCGTTCGAGCAGTACTTC
CDR3: CASSQRVRAFEQYF

V: TRBV7-9
J: TRBJ2-4
D: NA
size: NA
DNA: TGTGCCAGCAGACCCACGGGGATGGACATTCAGTACTTC
CDR3: CASRPTGMDIQYF

V: TRBV18
J: TRBJ2-3
D: TRBD2
size: NA
DNA: TGTGCCAGCTCACCCCCCGGACTAGCGGGAGATTTTGATACGCAGTATTTT
CDR3: CASSPPGLAGDFDTQYF

V: TRBV5-5
J: TRBJ1-3
D: TRBD1
size: NA
DNA: TGTGCCAGCATGCCGAGGACAGGTATTTTCTCTGGAAACACCATATATTTT
CDR3: CASMPRTGIFSGNTIYF

V: TRBV19
J: TRBJ2-1
D: TRBD2
size: NA
DNA: TGTGCCAGTAGTACCCGAAGCGGGAGTGTCGGCAATGAGCAGTTCTTC
CDR3: CASSTRSGSVGNEQFF

V: TRBV6-4
J: TRBJ2-1
D: TRBD2
size: once
DNA: TGTGCCAGCAGTGAAACTAGCGGAGACTACAATGAGCAGTTCTTC
CDR3: CASSETSGDYNEQFF

V: TRBV7-2
J: TRBJ1-1
D: NA
size: NA
DNA: TGTGCCAGCACACCTACGCTTCAGAACACTGAAGCTTTCTTT
CDR3: CASTPTLQNTEAFF